This T cell receptor beta chain was identified during a study of cytomegalovirus exposure and HLA in healthy donors. The overall study: There were over 350 genotyped donors. Of these, 81% fell in the genetic ancestry cluster associated with self-reported Caucasian donors. Study-wide points: There were some V segments, including TRBV6-2 and TRBV6-3, excluded as indistinguishable. Later analysis placed DRB1 highest and HLA-C lowest in TCR association rates, which differed by HLA locus.

A remark on this clone: Its antigen is not known.

Germline values: CDR1 SGHAT, CDR2 FQDESV (reference sequence). The V end lost 4 bases, the J end lost 5 bases, and 9 bases lay between the germline ends. The length of the CDR3 is 12 residues. 13 Jbeta primers and 60 Vbeta primers were used for the PCR. Repertoires were generated with immunoSEQ multiplex PCR, while TCRdb's copy carries only in-frame clones and drops some. The top ten clones hold 0.9% to 1.2% of a sample with roughly 200,000 clones, about 85% of them seen once. Source material: PBMCs. The sequence came from a boy aged 2 to 10 in good health and CMV-seronegative. The chain couples TRBV11-1 to TRBJ2-7; D ambiguous. The CDR3 bases are TGTGCCAGCAGCTCGCAGGTCCACGAGCAGTACTTC. This sequence encodes CASSSQVHEQYF.